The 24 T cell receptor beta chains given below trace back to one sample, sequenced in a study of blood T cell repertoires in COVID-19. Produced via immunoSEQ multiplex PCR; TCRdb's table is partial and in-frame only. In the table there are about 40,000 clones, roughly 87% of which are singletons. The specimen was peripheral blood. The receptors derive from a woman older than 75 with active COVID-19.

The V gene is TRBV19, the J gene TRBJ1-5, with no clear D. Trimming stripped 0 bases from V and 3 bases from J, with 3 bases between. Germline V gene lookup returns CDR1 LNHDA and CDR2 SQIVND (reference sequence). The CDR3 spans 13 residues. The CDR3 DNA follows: TGTGCCAGTAGTATAGATAACAATCAGCCCCAGCATTTT. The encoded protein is CASSIDNNQPQHF.

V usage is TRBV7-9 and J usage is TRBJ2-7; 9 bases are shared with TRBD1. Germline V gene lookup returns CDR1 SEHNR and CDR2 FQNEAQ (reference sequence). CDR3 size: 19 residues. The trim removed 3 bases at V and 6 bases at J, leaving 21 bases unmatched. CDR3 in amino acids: CASSLELQGARRLRGEQYF. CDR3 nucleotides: TGTGCCAGCAGCTTGGAACTACAGGGGGCCCGACGTTTGAGGGGCGAGCAGTACTTC.

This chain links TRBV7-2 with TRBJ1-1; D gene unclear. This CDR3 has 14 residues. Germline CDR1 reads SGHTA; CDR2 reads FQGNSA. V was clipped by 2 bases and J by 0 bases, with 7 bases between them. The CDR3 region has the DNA TGTGCCAGCAGCTTACACGCAGTGAACACTGAAGCTTTCTTT. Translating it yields CASSLHAVNTEAFF.

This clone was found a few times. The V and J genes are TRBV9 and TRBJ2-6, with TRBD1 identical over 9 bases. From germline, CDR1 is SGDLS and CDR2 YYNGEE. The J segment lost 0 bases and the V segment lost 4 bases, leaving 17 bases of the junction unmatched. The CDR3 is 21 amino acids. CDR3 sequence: CASSPSETGGSLISGANVLTF. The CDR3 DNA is TGTGCCAGCAGCCCATCGGAGACAGGGGGTTCCCTCATCTCTGGGGCCAACGTCCTGACTTTC.

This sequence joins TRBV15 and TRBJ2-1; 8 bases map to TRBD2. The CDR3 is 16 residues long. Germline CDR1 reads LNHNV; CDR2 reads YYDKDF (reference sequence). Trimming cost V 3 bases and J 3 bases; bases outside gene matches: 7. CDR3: CATSRGAGGHYNEQFF. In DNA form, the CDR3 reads TGTGCCACCAGCAGGGGGGCGGGGGGTCACTACAATGAGCAGTTCTTC. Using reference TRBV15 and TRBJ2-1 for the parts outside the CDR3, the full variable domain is DAMVIQNPRYQVTQFGKPVTLSCSQTLNHNVMYWYQQKSSQAPKLLFHYYDKDFNNEADTPDNFQSRRPNTSFCFLDIRSPGLGDTAMYLCATSRGAGGHYNEQFFGPGTRLTVL.

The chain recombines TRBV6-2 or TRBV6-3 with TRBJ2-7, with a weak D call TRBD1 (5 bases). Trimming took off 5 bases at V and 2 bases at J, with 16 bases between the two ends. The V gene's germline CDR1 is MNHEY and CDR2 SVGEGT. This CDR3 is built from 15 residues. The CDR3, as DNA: TGTGCCAGCAGTCGAGACCCAGGGTATCCCTACGAGCAGTACTTC. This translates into CASSRDPGYPYEQYF.

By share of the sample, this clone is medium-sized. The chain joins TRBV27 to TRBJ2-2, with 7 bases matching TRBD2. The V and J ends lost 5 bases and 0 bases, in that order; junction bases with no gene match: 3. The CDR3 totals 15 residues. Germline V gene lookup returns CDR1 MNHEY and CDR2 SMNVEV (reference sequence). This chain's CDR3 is CASSPTSSNTGELFF. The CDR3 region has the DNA TGTGCCAGCAGTCCGACTAGCTCGAACACCGGGGAGCTGTTTTTT.

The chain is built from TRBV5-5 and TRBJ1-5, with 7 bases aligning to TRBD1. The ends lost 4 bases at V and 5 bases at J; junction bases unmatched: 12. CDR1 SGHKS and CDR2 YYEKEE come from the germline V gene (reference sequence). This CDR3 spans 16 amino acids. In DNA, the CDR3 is TGTGCCAGCAGCCCATACAGGGGAATGGGCTATCAGCCCCAGCATTTT. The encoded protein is CASSPYRGMGYQPQHF.

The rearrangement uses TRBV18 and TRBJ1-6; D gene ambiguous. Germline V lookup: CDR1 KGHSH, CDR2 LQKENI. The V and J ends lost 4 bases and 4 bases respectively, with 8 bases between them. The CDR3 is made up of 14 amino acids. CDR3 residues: CASSQDKYNSPLHF. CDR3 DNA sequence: TGTGCCAGCTCACAAGACAAGTATAATTCACCCCTCCACTTT. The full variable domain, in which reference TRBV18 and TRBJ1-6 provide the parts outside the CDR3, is NAGVMQNPRHLVRRRGQEARLRCSPMKGHSHVYWYRQLPEEGLKFMVYLQKENIIDESGMPKERFSAEFPKEGPSILRIQQVVRGDSAAYFCASSQDKYNSPLHFGNGTRLTVT.

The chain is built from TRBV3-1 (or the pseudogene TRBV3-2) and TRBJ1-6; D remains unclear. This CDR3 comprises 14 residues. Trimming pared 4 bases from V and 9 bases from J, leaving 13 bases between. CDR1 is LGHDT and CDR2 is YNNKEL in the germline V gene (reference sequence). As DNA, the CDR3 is TGTGCCAGCAGCCCTTCGGCAGGCCGTTCACCCCTCCACTTT. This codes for CASSPSAGRSPLHF.

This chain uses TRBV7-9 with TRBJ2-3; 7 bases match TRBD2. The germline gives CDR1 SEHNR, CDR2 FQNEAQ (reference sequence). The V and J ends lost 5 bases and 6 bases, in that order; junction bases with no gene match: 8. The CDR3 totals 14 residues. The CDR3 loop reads CASSGRVGTDTQYF. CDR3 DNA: TGTGCCAGCAGCGGGAGGGTGGGGACGGATACGCAGTATTTT. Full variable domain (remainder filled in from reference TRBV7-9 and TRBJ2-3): DTGVSQNPRHKITKRGQNVTFRCDPISEHNRLYWYRQTLGQGPEFLTYFQNEAQLEKSRLLSDRFSAERPKGSFSTLEIQRTEQGDSAMYLCASSGRVGTDTQYFGPGTRLTVL.

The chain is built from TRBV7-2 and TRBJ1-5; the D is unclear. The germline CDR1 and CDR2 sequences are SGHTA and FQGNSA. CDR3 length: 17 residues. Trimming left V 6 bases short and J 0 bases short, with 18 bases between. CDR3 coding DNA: TGTGCCAGCAGTTCCCGGGGTGGACCTTATAGCAATCAGCCCCAGCATTTT. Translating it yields CASSSRGGPYSNQPQHF.

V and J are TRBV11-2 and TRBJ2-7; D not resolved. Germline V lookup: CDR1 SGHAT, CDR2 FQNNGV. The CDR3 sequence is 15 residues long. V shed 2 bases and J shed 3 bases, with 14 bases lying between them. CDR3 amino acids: CASSLNSQTLYEQYF. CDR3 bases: TGTGCCAGCAGCTTAAATAGCCAGACTCTCTACGAGCAGTACTTC.

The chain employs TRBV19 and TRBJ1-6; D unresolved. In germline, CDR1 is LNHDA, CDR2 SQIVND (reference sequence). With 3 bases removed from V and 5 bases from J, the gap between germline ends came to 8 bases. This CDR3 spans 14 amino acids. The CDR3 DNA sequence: TGTGCCAGTAGTATGGCAGCGGATAATTCACCCCTCCACTTT. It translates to CASSMAADNSPLHF.

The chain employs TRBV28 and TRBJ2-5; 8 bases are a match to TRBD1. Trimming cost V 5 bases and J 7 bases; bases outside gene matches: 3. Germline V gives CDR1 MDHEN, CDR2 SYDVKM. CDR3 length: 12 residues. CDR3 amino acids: CASSPDRGTQYF. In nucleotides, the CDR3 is TGTGCCAGCAGTCCCGACAGGGGGACCCAGTACTTC.

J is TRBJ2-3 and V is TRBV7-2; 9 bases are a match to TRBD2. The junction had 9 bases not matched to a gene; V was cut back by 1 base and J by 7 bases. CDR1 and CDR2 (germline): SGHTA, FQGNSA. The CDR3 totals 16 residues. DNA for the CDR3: TGTGCCAGCAGCTTAGGACGCGGGGGGGCCGGGAATACGCAGTATTTT. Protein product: CASSLGRGGAGNTQYF.

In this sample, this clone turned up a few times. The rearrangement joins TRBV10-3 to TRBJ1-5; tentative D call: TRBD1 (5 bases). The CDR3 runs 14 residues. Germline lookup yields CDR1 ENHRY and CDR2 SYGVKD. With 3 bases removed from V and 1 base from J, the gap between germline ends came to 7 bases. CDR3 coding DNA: TGTGCCATCAGTGACGGGGGGAGCAATCAGCCCCAGCATTTT. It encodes CAISDGGSNQPQHF.

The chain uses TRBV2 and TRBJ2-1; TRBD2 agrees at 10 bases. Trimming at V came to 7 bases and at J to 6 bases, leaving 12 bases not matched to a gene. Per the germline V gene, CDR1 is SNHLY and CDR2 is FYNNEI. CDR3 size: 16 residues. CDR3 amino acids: CASILSGGAFGNEQFF. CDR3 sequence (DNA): TGTGCCAGCATCTTGAGCGGGGGGGCTTTTGGCAATGAGCAGTTCTTC.

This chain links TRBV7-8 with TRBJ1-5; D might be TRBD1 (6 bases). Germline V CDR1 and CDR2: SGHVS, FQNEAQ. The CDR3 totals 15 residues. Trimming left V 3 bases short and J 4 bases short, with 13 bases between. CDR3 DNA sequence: TGTGCCAGCAGCTTGTCAGGGGATTGGAATCAGCCCCAGCATTTT. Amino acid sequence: CASSLSGDWNQPQHF.

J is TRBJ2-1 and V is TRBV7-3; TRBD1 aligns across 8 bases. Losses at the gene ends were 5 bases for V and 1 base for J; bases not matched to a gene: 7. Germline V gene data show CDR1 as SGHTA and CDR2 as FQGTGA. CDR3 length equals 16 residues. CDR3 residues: CASSPRDRGSYNEQFF. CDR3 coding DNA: TGTGCCAGCAGCCCGCGAGACAGGGGTTCCTACAATGAGCAGTTCTTC.

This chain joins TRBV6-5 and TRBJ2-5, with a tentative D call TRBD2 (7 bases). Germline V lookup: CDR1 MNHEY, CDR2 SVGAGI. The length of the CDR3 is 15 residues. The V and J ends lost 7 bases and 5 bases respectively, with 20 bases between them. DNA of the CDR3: TGTGCCAGCAACCCCCGGAGGGGGGGATCGGAGACCCAGTACTTC. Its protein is CASNPRRGGSETQYF.

The CDR3: CASSLRVRGMNTEAFF. In nucleotides, the CDR3 is TGTGCCAGCAGTTTAAGAGTCCGGGGGATGAACACTGAAGCTTTCTTT. V and J are TRBV27 and TRBJ1-1; D possibly corresponds to TRBD1 (5 bases). The V end lost 2 bases, the J end lost 0 bases, and 13 bases lay between the germline ends. The length of the CDR3 is 16 residues. Germline V gene sequence: CDR1 MNHEY, CDR2 SMNVEV (reference sequence).

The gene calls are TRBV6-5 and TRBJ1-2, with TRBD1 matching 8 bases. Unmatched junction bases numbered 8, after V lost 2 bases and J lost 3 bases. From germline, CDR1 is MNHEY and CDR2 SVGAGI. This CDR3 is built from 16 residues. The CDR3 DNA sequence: TGTGCCAGCAGTTACCAGTCCAGGGGGCGCGACTATGGCTACACCTTC. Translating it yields CASSYQSRGRDYGYTF.

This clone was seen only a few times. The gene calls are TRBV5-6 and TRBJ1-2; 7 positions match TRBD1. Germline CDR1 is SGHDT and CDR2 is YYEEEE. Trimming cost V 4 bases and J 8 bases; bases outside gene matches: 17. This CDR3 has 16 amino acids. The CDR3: CASSPIDRVRAKGYTF. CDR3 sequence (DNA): TGTGCCAGCAGCCCTATAGACAGGGTCAGGGCGAAAGGCTACACCTTC.